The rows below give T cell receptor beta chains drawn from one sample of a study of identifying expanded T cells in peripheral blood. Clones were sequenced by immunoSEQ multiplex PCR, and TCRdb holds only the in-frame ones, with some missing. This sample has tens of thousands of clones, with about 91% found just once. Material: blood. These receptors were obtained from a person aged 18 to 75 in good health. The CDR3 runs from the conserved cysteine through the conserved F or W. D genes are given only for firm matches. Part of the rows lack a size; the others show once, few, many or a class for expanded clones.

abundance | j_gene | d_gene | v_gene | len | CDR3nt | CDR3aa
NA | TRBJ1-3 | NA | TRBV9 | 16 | TGTGCCAGCAGCGTAGTAGAGAACCTACCTGGAAACACCATATATTTT | CASSVVENLPGNTIYF
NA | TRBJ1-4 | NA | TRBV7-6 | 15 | TGTGCCAGCAGCCCGACCAAGGGGGGGCGTGAAAAACTGTTTTTT | CASSPTKGGREKLFF
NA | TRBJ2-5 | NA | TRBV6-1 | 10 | TGTGCCAGCACCTGGGGGACCCAGTACTTC | CASTWGTQYF
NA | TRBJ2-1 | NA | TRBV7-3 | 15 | TGTGCCAGCAGCCAATTTTTCCCCCCTTTGGATGAGCAGTTCTTC | CASSQFFPPLDEQFF
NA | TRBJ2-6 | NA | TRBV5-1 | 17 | TGCGCCAGCAGCTTGTTCGGGGGAACTGCGGGGGCCAACGTCCTGACTTTC | CASSLFGGTAGANVLTF
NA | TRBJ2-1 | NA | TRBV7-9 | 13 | TGTGCCAGCAGCCCCAAGATCTACAATGAGCAGTTCTTC | CASSPKIYNEQFF
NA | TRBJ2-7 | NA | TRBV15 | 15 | TGTGCCACCAGCAGATCTACGACAGGAAATTACGAGCAGTACTTC | CATSRSTTGNYEQYF
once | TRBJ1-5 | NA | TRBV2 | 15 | TGTGCCAGCAGTTTGGGACTGACTAGCAATCAGCCCCAGCATTTT | CASSLGLTSNQPQHF
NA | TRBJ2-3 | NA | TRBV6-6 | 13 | TGTGCCAGCAGTTACAATGACGCTGATACGCAGTATTTT | CASSYNDADTQYF
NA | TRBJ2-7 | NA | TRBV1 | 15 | TGCACCAGCAGCCAAGAGCTAGCGCCTTCCTACGAGCAGTACTTC | CTSSQELAPSYEQYF
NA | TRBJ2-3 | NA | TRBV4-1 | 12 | TGCGCCAGCAGCCAAGTTCGAGATACGCAGTATTTT | CASSQVRDTQYF
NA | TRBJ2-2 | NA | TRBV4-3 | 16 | TGCGCCAGCAGCCAAGATAACGCAGGTCCCACCGGGGAGCTGTTTTTT | CASSQDNAGPTGELFF
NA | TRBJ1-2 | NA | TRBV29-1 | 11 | TGCAGCGCCACGGGACAAGACGGCTACACCTTC | CSATGQDGYTF
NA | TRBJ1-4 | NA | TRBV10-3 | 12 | TGTGCCATCAGCGACGGAGGGGAAAAACTGTTTTTT | CAISDGGEKLFF
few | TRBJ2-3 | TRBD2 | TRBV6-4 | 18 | TGTGCCAGCAGTGATCTAGGACTAGCGGGGAAAAGGACAGATACGCAGTATTTT | CASSDLGLAGKRTDTQYF
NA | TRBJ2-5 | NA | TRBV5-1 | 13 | TGCGCCAGCAGCGTGACGGTTCAAGAGACCCAGTACTTC | CASSVTVQETQYF
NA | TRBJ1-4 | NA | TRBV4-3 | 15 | TGCGCCAGCAGCCAGTTCGTGGGCCTTAATGAAAAACTGTTTTTT | CASSQFVGLNEKLFF
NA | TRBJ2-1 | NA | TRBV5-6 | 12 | TGTGCCAGCAGCTTGGTGGGGGGTAGACAGTTCTTC | CASSLVGGRQFF
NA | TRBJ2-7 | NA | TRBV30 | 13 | TGTGCCTGGACGGGATTTCCCACCTACGAGCAGTACTTC | CAWTGFPTYEQYF
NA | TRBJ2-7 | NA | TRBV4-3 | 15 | TGCGCCAGCAGCCAAACCCCGGGCCAATCCTACGAGCAGTACTTC | CASSQTPGQSYEQYF
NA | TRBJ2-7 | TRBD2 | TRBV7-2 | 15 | TGTGCCAGCAGTACTAGCGGGGGGGGAACCTACGAGCAGTACTTC | CASSTSGGGTYEQYF
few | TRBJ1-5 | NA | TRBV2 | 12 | TGTGCCAGCAGTGACCGCTTACAGCCCCAGCATTTT | CASSDRLQPQHF
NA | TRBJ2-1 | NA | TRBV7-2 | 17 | TGTGCCAGCAGCTTAGGGGTCGGAGCGGTATCCTACAATGAGCAGTTCTTC | CASSLGVGAVSYNEQFF
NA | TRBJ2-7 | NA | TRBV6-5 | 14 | TGTGCCAGCAGTTACGTGTCCCCCCCCTACGAGCAGTACTTC | CASSYVSPPYEQYF
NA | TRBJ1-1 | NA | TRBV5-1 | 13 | TGCGCCAGCAGCTTGGGGGCAGGGGAAAAAGCTTTCTTT | CASSLGAGEKAFF
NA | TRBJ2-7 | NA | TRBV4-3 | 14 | TGCGCCAGCAGCCCATTCAGCGGCATCTACGAGCAGTACTTC | CASSPFSGIYEQYF
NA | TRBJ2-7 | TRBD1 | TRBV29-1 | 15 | TGCAGCGTTCGGGTGGGGACAGGGGGCCCCTACGAGCAGTACTTC | CSVRVGTGGPYEQYF
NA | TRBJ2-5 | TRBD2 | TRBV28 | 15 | TGTGCCAGCAGCCTCCCGGGGGGGTTAGGAGAGACCCAGTACTTC | CASSLPGGLGETQYF
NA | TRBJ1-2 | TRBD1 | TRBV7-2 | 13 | TGTGCCAGCAGCCTTGGGACAGACTATGGCTACACCTTC | CASSLGTDYGYTF
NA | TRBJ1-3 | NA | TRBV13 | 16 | TGTGCCAGCAGCTTAGGTCGGACAGCGATAGGAAACACCATATATTTT | CASSLGRTAIGNTIYF
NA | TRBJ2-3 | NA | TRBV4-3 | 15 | TGCGCCAGCAGCCAAGAGTACCTAGGCACAGATACGCAGTATTTT | CASSQEYLGTDTQYF
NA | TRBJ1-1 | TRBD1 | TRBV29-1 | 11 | TGCAGCTCGGGACAGGGTTATGGAGCTTTCTTT | CSSGQGYGAFF
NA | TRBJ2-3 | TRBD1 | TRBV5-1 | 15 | TGCGCCAGCAGCCCTGGGACAGGAAGCACAGATACGCAGTATTTT | CASSPGTGSTDTQYF
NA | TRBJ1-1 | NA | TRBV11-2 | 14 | TGTGCCAGCAGCCAGGGACTGCCCAACACTGAAGCTTTCTTT | CASSQGLPNTEAFF
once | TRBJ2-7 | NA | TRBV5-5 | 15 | TGTGCCAGCAGCTTGTTTGAGGCCTCCGTCTACGAGCAGTACTTC | CASSLFEASVYEQYF
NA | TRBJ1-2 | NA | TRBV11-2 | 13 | TGTGCCAGCAGCTTAGCGCGAGTTAGTGGCTACACCTTC | CASSLARVSGYTF
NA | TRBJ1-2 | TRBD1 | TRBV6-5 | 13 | TGTGCCAGCAGTTCCGGGACAGGGGATGGCTACACCTTC | CASSSGTGDGYTF
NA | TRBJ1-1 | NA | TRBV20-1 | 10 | TGCAGTGCTGACAGCGCCCAAGCTTTCTTT | CSADSAQAFF
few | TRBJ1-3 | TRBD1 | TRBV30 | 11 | TGTGCCTGGGGACAGGCGGACACCATATATTTT | CAWGQADTIYF
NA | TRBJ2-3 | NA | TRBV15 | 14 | TGTGCCACCAGCAGAAGCAGGGGTTCAGATACGCAGTATTTT | CATSRSRGSDTQYF
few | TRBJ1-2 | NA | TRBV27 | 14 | TGTGCCAGCAGTTTATCACCGGGGGGAGGGGGCTACACCTTC | CASSLSPGGGGYTF
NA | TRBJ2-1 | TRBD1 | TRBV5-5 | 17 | TGTGCCAGCAGCTTGGCTCACCCACAGGGGGCTTGGGGTGAGCAGTTCTTC | CASSLAHPQGAWGEQFF
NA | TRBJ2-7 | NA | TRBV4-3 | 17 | TGCGCCAGCAGCCAAGAAGCGGCCGTCCGGGAGCCCTACGAGCAGTACTTC | CASSQEAAVREPYEQYF
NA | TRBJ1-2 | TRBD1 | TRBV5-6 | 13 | TGTGCCAGCAGCTTAGGGACAGGTCGAGGCTACACCTTC | CASSLGTGRGYTF
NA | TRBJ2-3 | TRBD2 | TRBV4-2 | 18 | TGTGCCAGCAGCCAAGATCCCCCGACTAGCGGGAGAACAGATACGCAGTATTTT | CASSQDPPTSGRTDTQYF
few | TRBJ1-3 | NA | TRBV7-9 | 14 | TGTGCCAGCACCGAGTCCCAGACTGGAAACACCATATATTTT | CASTESQTGNTIYF
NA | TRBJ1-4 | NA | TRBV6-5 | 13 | TGTGCCAGCAGTTACCGCCCGTACGAAAAACTGTTTTTT | CASSYRPYEKLFF
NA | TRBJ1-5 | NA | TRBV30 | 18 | TGTGCCTGGAGCGTTAGGCCCGGGGGGGATTGGACGTGTCAGCCCCAGCATTTT | CAWSVRPGGDWTCQPQHF
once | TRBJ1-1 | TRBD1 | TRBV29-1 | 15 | TGCAGCGTGGTTAAGACAGGGTCGGAGAACACTGAAGCTTTCTTT | CSVVKTGSENTEAFF
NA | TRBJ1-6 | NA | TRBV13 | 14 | TGTGCCAGCAGTCCTGGTGTCATGAATTCACCCCTCCACTTT | CASSPGVMNSPLHF
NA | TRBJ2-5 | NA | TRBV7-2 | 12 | TGTGCCAGCGGGGGGCGACGGGAGACCCAGTACTTC | CASGGRRETQYF
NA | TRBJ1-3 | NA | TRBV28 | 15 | TGTGCCAGCAGTGAAAGGGGGACAAAAGGAAACACCATATATTTT | CASSERGTKGNTIYF
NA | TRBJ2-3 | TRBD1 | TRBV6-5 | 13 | TGTGCCAGCAAAGGGGGCGGCACAGATACGCAGTATTTT | CASKGGGTDTQYF
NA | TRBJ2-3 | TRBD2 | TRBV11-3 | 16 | TGTGCCAGCAGCACCCGATACGGGGGGGCGACAGATACGCAGTATTTT | CASSTRYGGATDTQYF
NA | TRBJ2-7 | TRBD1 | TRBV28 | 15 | TGTGCCAGCAGTGTTGACAGGGGATTTCACTACGAGCAGTACTTC | CASSVDRGFHYEQYF
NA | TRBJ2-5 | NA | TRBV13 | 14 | TGTGCCAGCAGCCCCTGGGGCAACCAAGAGACCCAGTACTTC | CASSPWGNQETQYF
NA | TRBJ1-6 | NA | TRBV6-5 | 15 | TGTGCCAGCAGTTACTCGAATTTCGGAAATTCACCCCTCCACTTT | CASSYSNFGNSPLHF
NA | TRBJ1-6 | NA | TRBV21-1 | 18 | TGTGCCAGCAGCAAGGGACAGGGGGAAGAGTGGACATCTTCACCCCTCCACTTT | CASSKGQGEEWTSSPLHF
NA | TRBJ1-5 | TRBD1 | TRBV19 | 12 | TGTGCCAGTAGTGACAGGGTTCAGCCCCAGCATTTT | CASSDRVQPQHF